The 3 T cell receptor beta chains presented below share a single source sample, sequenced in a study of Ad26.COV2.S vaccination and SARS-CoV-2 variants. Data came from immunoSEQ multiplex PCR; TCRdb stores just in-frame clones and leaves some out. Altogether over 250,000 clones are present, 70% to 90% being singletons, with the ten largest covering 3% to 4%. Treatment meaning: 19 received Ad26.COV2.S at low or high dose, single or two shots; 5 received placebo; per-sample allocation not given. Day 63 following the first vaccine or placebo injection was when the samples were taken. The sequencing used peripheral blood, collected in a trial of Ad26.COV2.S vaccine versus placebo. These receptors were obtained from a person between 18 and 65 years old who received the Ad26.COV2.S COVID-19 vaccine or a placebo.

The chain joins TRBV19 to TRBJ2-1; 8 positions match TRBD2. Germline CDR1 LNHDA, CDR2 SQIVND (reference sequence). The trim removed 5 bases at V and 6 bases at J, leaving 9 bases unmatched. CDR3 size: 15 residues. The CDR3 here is CASSASGGATNEQFF. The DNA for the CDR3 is TGTGCCAGTAGTGCCAGCGGGGGAGCTACCAATGAGCAGTTCTTC. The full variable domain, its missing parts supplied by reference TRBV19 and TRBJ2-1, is DGGITQSPKYLFRKEGQNVTLSCEQNLNHDAMYWYRQDPGQGLRLIYYSQIVNDFQKGDIAEGYSVSREKKESFPLTVTSAQKNPTAFYLCASSASGGATNEQFFGPGTRLTVL.

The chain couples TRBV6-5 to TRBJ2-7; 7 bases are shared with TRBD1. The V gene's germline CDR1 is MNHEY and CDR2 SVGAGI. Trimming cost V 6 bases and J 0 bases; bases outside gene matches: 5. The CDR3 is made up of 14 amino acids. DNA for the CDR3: TGTGCCAGCAGCGGACAGGTCGGCTCCTACGAGCAGTACTTC. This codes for CASSGQVGSYEQYF.

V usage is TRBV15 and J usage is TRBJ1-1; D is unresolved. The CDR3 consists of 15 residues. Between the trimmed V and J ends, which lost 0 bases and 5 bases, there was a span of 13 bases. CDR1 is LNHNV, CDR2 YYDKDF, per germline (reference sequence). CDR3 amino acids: CATSREALGWTEAFF. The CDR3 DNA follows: TGTGCCACCAGCAGAGAGGCGTTAGGATGGACTGAAGCTTTCTTT.